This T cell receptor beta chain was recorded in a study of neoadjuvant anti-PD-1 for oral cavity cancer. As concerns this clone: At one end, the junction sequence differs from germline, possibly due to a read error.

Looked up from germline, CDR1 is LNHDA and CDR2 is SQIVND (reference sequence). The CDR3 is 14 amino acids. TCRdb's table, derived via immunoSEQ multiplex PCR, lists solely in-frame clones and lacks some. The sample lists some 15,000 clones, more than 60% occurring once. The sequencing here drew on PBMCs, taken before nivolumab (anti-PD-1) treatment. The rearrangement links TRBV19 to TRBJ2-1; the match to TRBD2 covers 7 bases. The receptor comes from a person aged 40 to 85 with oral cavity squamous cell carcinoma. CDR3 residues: CASTIAGQRGEQFF. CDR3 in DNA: TGTGCCAGTACTATAGCGGGCCAACGAGGTGAGCAGTTCTTC.